These 8 T cell receptor beta chains originate from one sample sequenced in a study of blood T cell repertoires in COVID-19. Using immunoSEQ multiplex PCR, the repertoire was profiled, and TCRdb retains in-frame clones only, with some absent. The sample contains 200,000 to 300,000 clones, approximately 85% of which appear only once. Sequenced material: peripheral blood. The receptors stem from a woman between 70 and 85 years old with acute or convalescent COVID-19.

This rearrangement joins TRBV7-2 to TRBJ1-5, with D tentatively TRBD1 (5 bases). The CDR3 is made up of 14 amino acids. V lost 5 bases to trimming and J lost 7 bases, with 15 bases between them. Per germline, CDR1 SGHTA and CDR2 FQGNSA. The CDR3 reads CASSRGGLRQPQHF. CDR3 bases: TGTGCCAGCAGCCGGGGGGGGTTGAGACAGCCCCAGCATTTT.

The J gene is TRBJ1-6, the V gene TRBV6-5, with no clear D. Trimming stripped 8 bases from V and 9 bases from J, with 20 bases between. In germline, CDR1 is MNHEY, CDR2 SVGAGI. The length of the CDR3 is 15 residues. CDR3 residues: CASQKDGRVVSPLHF. The CDR3 DNA follows: TGTGCCAGCCAAAAAGACGGGAGGGTAGTTTCACCCCTCCACTTT.

The V and J genes are TRBV24-1 and TRBJ1-1; TRBD1 matches 10 bases. There are 15 residues in the CDR3. Looked up from germline, CDR1 is KGHDR and CDR2 is SFDVKD. The V segment lost 6 bases and the J segment 5 bases; nucleotides outside the gene matches: 8. The CDR3 is CATSQSGQGNTEAFF. CDR3 in DNA: TGTGCCACCAGTCAGTCGGGACAGGGGAATACTGAAGCTTTCTTT.

This clone was picked up a small number of times. The chain combines TRBV6-6 with TRBJ1-1, with D unresolved. From germline, CDR1 is MNHNY and CDR2 SVGAGI (reference sequence). The CDR3 extends over 13 amino acids. V was pared by 4 bases and J by 1 base, with 7 bases between. The CDR3: CASSSGRNTEAFF. In DNA, the CDR3 is TGTGCCAGCAGTTCGGGAAGGAACACTGAAGCTTTCTTT.

The chain combines TRBV18 with TRBJ1-1; TRBD1 matches 7 bases. The CDR3 consists of 12 residues. Germline V gives CDR1 KGHSH, CDR2 LQKENI. Trimming removed 5 bases from V and 3 bases from J; junction bases left unmatched: 0. The CDR3, as DNA: TGTGCCAGCTCAGACAGGGACACTGAAGCTTTCTTT. Amino acid sequence: CASSDRDTEAFF. The full variable domain, its missing parts supplied by reference TRBV18 and TRBJ1-1, is NAGVMQNPRHLVRRRGQEARLRCSPMKGHSHVYWYRQLPEEGLKFMVYLQKENIIDESGMPKERFSAEFPKEGPSILRIQQVVRGDSAAYFCASSDRDTEAFFGQGTRLTVV.

The J gene is TRBJ2-3, the V gene TRBV2; 8 bases match TRBD2. The V gene end was trimmed by 4 bases and the J gene end by 2 bases; junction bases not matched to a gene: 5. Germline assignment: CDR1 SNHLY and CDR2 FYNNEI. CDR3 length equals 15 residues. DNA of the CDR3: TGTGCCAGCAGTGTGTGGCGGGGGGCCACAGATACGCAGTATTTT. Its translation: CASSVWRGATDTQYF.

This chain connects TRBV27 to TRBJ2-7, with no clear D. Germline loops: CDR1 MNHEY, CDR2 SMNVEV (reference sequence). CDR3 length: 13 residues. Trimming took 2 bases from V and 2 from J, leaving 7 bases between them. The CDR3 nucleotides are TGTGCCAGCAGTTTAAACAGTCCCTACGAGCAGTACTTC. Encoded protein: CASSLNSPYEQYF.

This clone was seen repeatedly, ten times or more. The chain combines TRBV6-5 with TRBJ1-5, with 9 bases matching TRBD1. V lost 6 bases, J lost 9 bases, and 6 bases stayed unmatched. The CDR3 totals 13 residues. Germline CDR1 reads MNHEY; CDR2 reads SVGAGI. CDR3 coding DNA: TGTGCCAGCAGGAGACAGGGGGGCTGGCCCCAGCATTTT. This gives the protein CASRRQGGWPQHF.